This passage covers 11 T cell receptor beta chains from one sample sequenced in a study of radiation and T cells in renal cell carcinoma. Regarding time point: blood 4 weeks post-SBRT, at nephrectomy. Regarding treatment: 15 Gy SBRT to primary tumor, nephrectomy 4 weeks later. Produced via immunoSEQ multiplex PCR; TCRdb's table is partial and in-frame only. The sample holds fewer than 200,000 clones, 88% seen once. The sample consisted of blood, taken from a patient whose treatment included radiotherapy and nephrectomy. These receptors all stem from a woman between 50 and 59 years old with renal cell carcinoma.

The genes are TRBV9 and TRBJ2-2; no clear D. Germline CDR1 is SGDLS and CDR2 is YYNGEE. This CDR3 contains 15 residues. Trimming cost V 0 bases and J 2 bases, with 8 bases left between them. DNA of the CDR3: TGTGCCAGCAGCGTAGTAGACTCAAACACCGGGGAGCTGTTTTTT. Protein sequence: CASSVVDSNTGELFF.

CDR3: CASSLGDRGHLGYTF. CDR3 coding DNA: TGCGCCAGCAGCTTGGGTGACAGGGGGCATCTTGGCTACACCTTC. This chain connects TRBV5-1 to TRBJ1-2; TRBD1 agrees at 10 bases. CDR1 and CDR2 from the germline V gene are SGHRS and YFSETQ. The length of the CDR3 is 15 residues. V lost 0 bases, J lost 7 bases, and 6 bases stayed unmatched.

The chain is built from TRBV5-1 and TRBJ1-2, with D uncertain. V was pared by 1 base and J by 3 bases, with 7 bases between. CDR3 length equals 13 residues. The germline gives CDR1 SGHRS, CDR2 YFSETQ. The chain's CDR3 is CASSLRPYYGYTF. The CDR3 DNA sequence: TGCGCCAGCAGCTTGAGGCCCTACTATGGCTACACCTTC.

CDR3 sequence: CAISPGGGETEAFF. DNA of the CDR3: TGTGCCATCAGTCCCGGCGGGGGTGAGACTGAAGCTTTCTTT. The chain links TRBV10-3 to TRBJ1-1; D may be TRBD1 (5 bases). The CDR3 is 14 residues long. The ends were cut back, 5 bases at V and 5 bases at J, with 15 bases in the middle. Germline V gene data show CDR1 as ENHRY and CDR2 as SYGVKD.

The chain couples TRBV6-6 to TRBJ1-1; D remains ambiguous. Germline CDR1 reads MNHNY; CDR2 reads SVGAGI (reference sequence). V was shortened by 6 bases and J by 1 base, with 9 bases between the two germline ends. CDR3 size: 13 residues. The CDR3 sequence is CASRFEGNTEAFF. The CDR3 DNA reads as TGTGCCAGCAGATTCGAGGGGAACACTGAAGCTTTCTTT.

CDR3 DNA: TGCGCCAGCAGCTTGAGACAGGGGGCGGGCGAGCAGTACTTC. Amino acid sequence: CASSLRQGAGEQYF. The V and J genes are TRBV5-1 and TRBJ2-7; 10 bases agree with TRBD1. The CDR3 spans 14 residues. Germline CDR1 and CDR2: SGHRS and YFSETQ. The ends lost 1 base at V and 6 bases at J; junction bases unmatched: 4.

The V gene is TRBV6-6, the J gene TRBJ1-1; no reliable D call. Germline loops: CDR1 MNHNY, CDR2 SVGAGI (reference sequence). The CDR3 extends over 14 amino acids. Trimming left V 2 bases short and J 4 bases short, with 11 bases between. The CDR3 region has the DNA TGTGCCAGCAGTTACGTTGGGGAGGGCACTGAAGCTTTCTTT. It specifies CASSYVGEGTEAFF.

This clone has more than one count but fewer than ten. The V call is TRBV6-6, the J call TRBJ2-7, with 12 bases fitting TRBD2. Germline CDR1 is MNHNY and CDR2 is SVGAGI (reference sequence). Trimming removed 10 bases from V and 4 bases from J; junction bases left unmatched: 5. The CDR3 spans 13 residues. The chain's CDR3 is CATLAGGQYEQYF. DNA for the CDR3: TGTGCCACCCTAGCGGGGGGGCAGTACGAGCAGTACTTC.

In its sample, this clone was seen once. In nucleotides, the CDR3 is TGTGCCAGCAGGGGGGACAGTAGCTCCTACGAGCAGTACTTC. Translating it yields CASRGDSSSYEQYF. The chain uses TRBV2 and TRBJ2-7; 7 nucleotides match TRBD1. V dropped 6 bases and J dropped 0; count of bases not matched to a gene: 5. CDR1 is SNHLY, CDR2 FYNNEI, per germline. The CDR3 contains 14 residues.

CDR3 DNA sequence: TGTGCCAGCTCACCAGACAGTACCTATGGCTACACCTTC. Translated: CASSPDSTYGYTF. The genes are TRBV18 and TRBJ1-2; maybe TRBD1 (5 bases). The length of the CDR3 is 13 residues. V dropped 2 bases and J dropped 4 bases, with 8 bases sitting between them. Germline V lookup: CDR1 KGHSH, CDR2 LQKENI.

V is TRBV9 and J is TRBJ2-3; 8 nucleotides match TRBD1. Germline CDR1 SGDLS, CDR2 YYNGEE. The CDR3 loop spans 15 amino acids. Germline trimming cut 3 bases from V and 7 bases from J; bases unmatched to any gene: 10. CDR3 residues: CASSASGTGVYTQYF. Written as DNA, the CDR3 is TGTGCCAGCAGCGCCTCCGGGACAGGCGTTTATACGCAGTATTTT. Full variable domain (missing parts from reference TRBV9 and TRBJ2-3): DSGVTQTPKHLITATGQRVTLRCSPRSGDLSVYWYQQSLDQGLQFLIQYYNGEERAKGNILERFSAQQFPDLHSELNLSSLELGDSALYFCASSASGTGVYTQYFGPGTRLTVL.